The 19 T cell receptor beta chains in this list originate from one sample, sequenced in a study of T cell repertoires in cytomegalovirus infection. TCRdb reanalysed the reads using MiXCR and keeps one entry per CDR3 protein. The sample holds about 360,000 distinct CDR3 sequences, 15% to 20% seen once. Sequences were obtained from PBMCs. These receptors all stem from a human donor in good health (CMV status not recorded). Some clones in this sample may be carry-over from other donors' samples.

In its sample, this clonotype was seen many times. V gene TRBV28 combines with J gene TRBJ1-4; D uncertain. The CDR3 contains 13 residues. The V gene lost 4 bases and the J gene lost 7 bases, with 10 bases spanning the gap. CDR1 and CDR2 (germline): MDHEN, SYDVKM. CDR3 in amino acids: CASSSPASEKLFF. In DNA, the CDR3 is TGTGCCAGCAGTTCCCCTGCCAGTGAAAAACTGTTTTTT. The full variable domain, with the rest looked up from reference TRBV28 and TRBJ1-4, is DVKVTQSSRYLVKRTGEKVFLECVQDMDHENMFWYRQDPGLGLRLIYFSYDVKMKEKGDIPEGYSVSREKKERFSLILESASTNQTSMYLCASSSPASEKLFFGSGTQLSVL.

In this sample, this clonotype turned up a few times. V usage is TRBV10-3 and J usage is TRBJ2-1, with TRBD2 identical over 10 bases. Unmatched junction bases numbered 8, after V lost 3 bases and J lost 3 bases. The CDR3 spans 17 residues. Per the germline V gene, CDR1 is ENHRY and CDR2 is SYGVKD. The CDR3, as DNA: TGTGCCATCAGTGAAGGAAGTCTAGCGGGAGACTACAATGAGCAGTTCTTC. Protein product: CAISEGSLAGDYNEQFF.

The chain uses TRBV2 and TRBJ2-3; 7 bases match TRBD2. Germline V lookup: CDR1 SNHLY, CDR2 FYNNEI. J was trimmed by 5 bases and V by 8 bases; bases with no gene match: 4. There are 12 residues in the CDR3. The CDR3 is CASPAGVDTQYF. The CDR3 nucleotides are TGTGCCAGCCCGGCGGGGGTAGATACGCAGTATTTT.

This clonotype turned up a few times. V is TRBV28 and J is TRBJ2-7; TRBD2 agrees at 7 bases. V shed 8 bases and J 3 bases; nucleotides not matched to a gene: 7. Germline lookup yields CDR1 MDHEN and CDR2 SYDVKM. The CDR3 extends over 13 amino acids. The CDR3 reads CASRLPGGYEQYF. CDR3 nucleotides: TGTGCCAGCCGACTCCCGGGGGGCTACGAGCAGTACTTC.

In its sample, this clonotype was seen many times. The rearrangement uses TRBV7-2 and TRBJ1-6; perhaps TRBD1 as D (5 bases). The CDR3 sequence is 17 residues long. CDR1 is SGHTA, CDR2 FQGNSA, per germline. V lost 0 bases and J 10 bases, leaving 19 bases between the germline ends. The CDR3 DNA follows: TGTGCCAGCAGCTTAGCCTACCGGGCTTCACGGGGCTCACCCCTCCACTTT. Its translation is CASSLAYRASRGSPLHF.

This clonotype was observed a few times. The V call is TRBV2, the J call TRBJ2-1, with D unresolved. The CDR3 loop spans 15 amino acids. Trimming removed 4 bases at V and 7 bases at J, with 17 bases between. The germline V gene has CDR1 SNHLY and CDR2 FYNNEI. The CDR3 DNA is TGTGCCAGCAGTGGGTCTCGACTGTCTGGTAATGAGCAGTTCTTC. This gives the protein CASSGSRLSGNEQFF.

V and J are TRBV28 and TRBJ2-2, with D possibly TRBD1 on 7 matching bases. The CDR3 sequence is 16 residues long. The germline V gene encodes CDR1 MDHEN and CDR2 SYDVKM. The V gene lost 2 bases and the J gene lost 2 bases, with 12 bases spanning the gap. CDR3 region: CASSLNQGGNTGELFF. The CDR3 nucleotides read TGTGCCAGCAGTTTAAATCAGGGGGGAAACACCGGGGAGCTGTTTTTT.

This clonotype was seen ten or more times. V is TRBV7-9 and J is TRBJ2-1, with TRBD2 as a possible D gene (6 bases). The V gene lost 6 bases and the J gene lost 5 bases, with 20 bases spanning the gap. This CDR3 is built from 16 residues. CDR1 and CDR2 from the germline V gene are SEHNR and FQNEAQ (reference sequence). The CDR3 DNA reads TGTGCCAGCAGAAGCCCTGGCCAGCGGGTAAACAATGAGCAGTTCTTC. Protein sequence: CASRSPGQRVNNEQFF.

This chain links TRBV10-3 with TRBJ2-1; D is unclear. This CDR3 has 16 residues. The germline gives CDR1 ENHRY, CDR2 SYGVKD. V was cut by 2 bases and J by 6 bases, with 17 bases left in between. The CDR3 DNA is TGTGCCATCAGTGAGACACACCCCAGTACGGCCAATGAGCAGTTCTTC. Amino acids: CAISETHPSTANEQFF.

This clonotype was detected once. The V call is TRBV12-3 or TRBV12-4, the J call TRBJ2-3; weak D call: TRBD2 (5 bases). The CDR3 runs 15 residues. V dropped 5 bases and J dropped 2 bases, with 14 bases sitting between them. The CDR3 loop reads CASSNSATLTDTQYF. CDR3 coding DNA: TGTGCCAGCAGTAATAGCGCCACACTCACAGATACGCAGTATTTT.

The genes are TRBV12-3 or TRBV12-4 and TRBJ1-3; no reliable D call. The CDR3 has 10 amino acids. V dropped 6 bases and J dropped 6 bases, with 3 bases sitting between them. The CDR3 protein is CASRENTIYF. The DNA for the CDR3 is TGTGCCAGCAGAGAAAACACCATATATTTT.

CDR3 sequence (DNA): TGTGCCAGCAGCTCACGTGTCTGGGCCCTCGCTAACTATGGCTACACCTTC. Translation: CASSSRVWALANYGYTF. The rearrangement links TRBV13 to TRBJ1-2; D remains unclear. Trimming took 4 bases from V and 0 from J, leaving 18 bases between them. The CDR3 is made up of 17 amino acids. The germline gives CDR1 PRHDT, CDR2 FYEKMQ (reference sequence).

J is TRBJ1-4 and V is TRBV5-1, with D perhaps matching TRBD1 (5 bases). The germline CDR1 and CDR2 sequences are SGHRS and YFSETQ. The CDR3 extends over 14 amino acids. Trimming took 4 bases from V and 4 from J, leaving 11 bases between them. The CDR3 sequence: CASSPGLRNEKLFF. CDR3 bases: TGCGCCAGCAGCCCGGGACTGCGTAATGAAAAACTGTTTTTT. Together with reference TRBV5-1 and TRBJ1-4, the CDR3 gives the full variable domain: KAGVTQTPRYLIKTRGQQVTLSCSPISGHRSVSWYQQTPGQGLQFLFEYFSETQRNKGNFPGRFSGRQFSNSRSEMNVSTLELGDSALYLCASSPGLRNEKLFFGSGTQLSVL.

The rearrangement links TRBV5-5 to TRBJ1-2; no firm D call. Germline V lookup: CDR1 SGHKS, CDR2 YYEKEE (reference sequence). This CDR3 comprises 13 residues. Trimming removed 6 bases at V and 3 bases at J, with 12 bases between. CDR3 region: CASTRGTDYGYTF. The CDR3 coding sequence is TGTGCCAGCACCCGAGGCACAGACTATGGCTACACCTTC.

In this sample, this clonotype turned up once. This may arise from a read error, as a much more abundant clone is one base away. The chain carries TRBV24-1 and TRBJ2-1, with a tentative D call TRBD2 (5 bases). CDR3 size: 13 residues. Per germline, CDR1 KGHDR and CDR2 SFDVKD. V was pared by 2 bases and J by 12 bases, with 13 bases between. The CDR3 spells CATSDSGRDVQFF. The CDR3 nucleotides are TGTGCCACCAGTGATTCAGGACGGGATGTGCAGTTCTTC.

As for this clonotype: Sequence at one end of the junction differs from germline and may be a read error. The genes are TRBV11-2 and TRBJ1-2, with D possibly matching TRBD1 (5 bases). This CDR3 region has 14 residues. Per germline, CDR1 SGHAT and CDR2 FQNNGV. This chain's CDR3 is CAISLVKGYYGYTF. The CDR3 coding sequence is TGTGCCATCAGCTTAGTGAAGGGGTACTATGGCTACACCTTC. The full variable domain, its missing parts supplied by reference TRBV11-2 and TRBJ1-2, is EAGVAQSPRYKIIEKRQSVAFWCNPISGHATLYWYQQILGQGPKLLIQFQNNGVVDDSQLPKDRFSAERLKGVDSTLKIQPAKLEDSAVYLCAISLVKGYYGYTFGSGTRLTVV.

This clonotype was found many times. The chain uses TRBV7-2 and TRBJ1-5; D is unresolved. Germline CDR1 reads SGHTA; CDR2 reads FQGNSA. The CDR3 is made up of 13 amino acids. V was clipped by 3 bases and J by 4 bases, with 7 bases between them. The DNA of the CDR3 is TGTGCCAGCAGCTTCGCTGCGAATCAGCCCCAGCATTTT. The encoded protein is CASSFAANQPQHF.

The chain carries TRBV7-2 and TRBJ2-5; 11 bases are shared with TRBD2. The CDR3 consists of 16 residues. From germline, CDR1 is SGHTA and CDR2 FQGNSA. V was clipped by 3 bases and J by 5 bases; unmatched bases: 8. The CDR3 spells CASSFSSGGAGETQYF. Written as DNA, the CDR3 is TGTGCCAGCAGCTTTAGTAGCGGGGGGGCTGGGGAGACCCAGTACTTC.

In this sample, this clonotype turned up a few times. The CDR3: CSVEPAYNEQFF. The CDR3, as DNA: TGCAGCGTTGAACCCGCTTACAATGAGCAGTTCTTC. The V gene is TRBV29-1, the J gene TRBJ2-1; D is unresolved. This CDR3 is built from 12 residues. From germline, CDR1 is SQVTM and CDR2 ANQGSEA. The germline V and J ends were trimmed by 2 bases and 4 bases, with 6 bases remaining between them.